This note documents a single T cell receptor (beta chain) sequence. Its antigen is undetermined. These data originate in a study of cytomegalovirus exposure and HLA in healthy donors. Study results and caveats: The study dropped some indistinguishable V segments, TRBV6-2 and TRBV6-3 among them.

Primers: 60 Vbeta forward and 13 Jbeta reverse. Assay used: immunoSEQ multiplex PCR; TCRdb lists only in-frame clones, some missing. The sample shows 95,000 to 150,000 clones, approximately 80% of them seen only once. CDR1 is LGHNT, CDR2 FRNRAP, per germline. The CDR3 runs 15 residues. With 3 bases removed from V and 2 bases from J, the gap between germline ends came to 14 bases. The rearrangement links TRBV12-5 to TRBJ2-7; tentatively, D is TRBD1 (5 bases). The TCR comes from a female donor in good health and CMV-seropositive. Specimen: PBMCs. The CDR3: CASGFGSRATYEQYF. The DNA of the CDR3 is TGTGCTAGTGGTTTTGGCAGCAGGGCAACCTACGAGCAGTACTTC.